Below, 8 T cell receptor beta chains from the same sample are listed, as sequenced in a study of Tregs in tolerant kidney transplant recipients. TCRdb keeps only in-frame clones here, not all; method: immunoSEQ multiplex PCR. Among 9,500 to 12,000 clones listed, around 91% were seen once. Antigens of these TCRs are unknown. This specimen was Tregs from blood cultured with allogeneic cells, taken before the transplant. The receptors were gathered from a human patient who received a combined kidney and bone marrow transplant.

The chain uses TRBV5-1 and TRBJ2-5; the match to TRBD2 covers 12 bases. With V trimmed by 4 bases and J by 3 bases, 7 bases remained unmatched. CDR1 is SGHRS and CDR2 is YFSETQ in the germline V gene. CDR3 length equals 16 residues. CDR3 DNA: TGCGCCAGCAGCGGAAGGGGACTAGCGGGCGAAGAGACCCAGTACTTC. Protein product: CASSGRGLAGEETQYF.

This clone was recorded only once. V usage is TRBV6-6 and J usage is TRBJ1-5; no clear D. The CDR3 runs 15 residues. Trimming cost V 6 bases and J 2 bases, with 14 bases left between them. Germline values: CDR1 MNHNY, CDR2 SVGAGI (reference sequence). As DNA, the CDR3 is TGTGCCAGCAGGGACCCGCATATAGGCAATCAGCCCCAGCATTTT. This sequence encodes CASRDPHIGNQPQHF.

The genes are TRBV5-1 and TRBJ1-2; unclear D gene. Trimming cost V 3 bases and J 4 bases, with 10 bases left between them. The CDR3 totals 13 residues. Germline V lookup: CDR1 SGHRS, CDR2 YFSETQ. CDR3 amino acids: CASSSGQPYGYTF. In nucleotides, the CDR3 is TGCGCCAGCAGCTCTGGGCAGCCCTATGGCTACACCTTC.

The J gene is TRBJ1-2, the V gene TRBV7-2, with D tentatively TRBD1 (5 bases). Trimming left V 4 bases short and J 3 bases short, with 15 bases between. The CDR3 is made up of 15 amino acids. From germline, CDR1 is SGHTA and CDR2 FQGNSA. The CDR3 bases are TGTGCCAGCAGCTCCGATGCCGGGACTTACTATGGCTACACCTTC. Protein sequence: CASSSDAGTYYGYTF.

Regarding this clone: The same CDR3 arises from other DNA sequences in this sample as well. CDR3: CASSLSGEAYEQYF. The CDR3 nucleotides read TGTGCCAGCAGTTTATCAGGGGAGGCCTACGAGCAGTACTTC. The chain recombines TRBV28 with TRBJ2-7, with D perhaps matching TRBD1 or TRBD2 (6 bases each). The CDR3 is made up of 14 amino acids. Between the trimmed V and J ends, which lost 1 base and 2 bases, there was a span of 9 bases. Germline assignment: CDR1 MDHEN and CDR2 SYDVKM.

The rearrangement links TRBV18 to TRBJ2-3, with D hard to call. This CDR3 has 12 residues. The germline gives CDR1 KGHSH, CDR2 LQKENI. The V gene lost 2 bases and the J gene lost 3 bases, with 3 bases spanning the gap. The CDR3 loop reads CASSPGTDTQYF. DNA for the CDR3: TGTGCCAGCTCACCAGGGACAGATACGCAGTATTTT.

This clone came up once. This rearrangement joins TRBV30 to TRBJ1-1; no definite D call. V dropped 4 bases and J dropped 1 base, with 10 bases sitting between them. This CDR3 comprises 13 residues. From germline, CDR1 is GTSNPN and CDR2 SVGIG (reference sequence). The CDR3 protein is CAWTRTGNTEAFF. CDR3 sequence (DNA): TGTGCCTGGACTCGTACCGGGAACACTGAAGCTTTCTTT.

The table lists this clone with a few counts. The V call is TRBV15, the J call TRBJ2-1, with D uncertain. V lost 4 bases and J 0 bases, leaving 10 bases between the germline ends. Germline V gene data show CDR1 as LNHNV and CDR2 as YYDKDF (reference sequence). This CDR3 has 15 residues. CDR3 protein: CATSTGRGSYNEQFF. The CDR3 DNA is TGTGCCACCAGCACCGGTCGAGGCTCCTACAATGAGCAGTTCTTC.